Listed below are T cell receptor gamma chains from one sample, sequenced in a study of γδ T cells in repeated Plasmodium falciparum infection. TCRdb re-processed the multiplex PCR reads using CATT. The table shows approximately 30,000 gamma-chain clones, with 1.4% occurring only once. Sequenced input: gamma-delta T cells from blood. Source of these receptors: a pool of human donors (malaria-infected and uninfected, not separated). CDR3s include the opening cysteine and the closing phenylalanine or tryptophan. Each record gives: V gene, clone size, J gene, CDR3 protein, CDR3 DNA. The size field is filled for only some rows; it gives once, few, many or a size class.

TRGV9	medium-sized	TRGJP	CALWEAQTPRLGKKIKVF	TGTGCCTTGTGGGAGGCCCAAACACCCCGGTTGGGCAAAAAAATCAAGGTATTT
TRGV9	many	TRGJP	CALWEGGKLGKKIKVF	TGTGCCTTGTGGGAGGGCGGGAAGTTGGGCAAAAAAATCAAGGTATTT
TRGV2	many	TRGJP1	CATWDGLTGWFKIF	TGTGCCACCTGGGACGGGCTAACTGGTTGGTTCAAGATATTT
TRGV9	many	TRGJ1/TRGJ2	CALWEVSYYKKLF	TGTGCCTTGTGGGAGGTATCTTATTATAAGAAACTCTTT
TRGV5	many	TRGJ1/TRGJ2	CATWDRLWYGTYKKLF	TGTGCCACCTGGGACAGGCTTTGGTACGGGACTTATAAGAAACTCTTT
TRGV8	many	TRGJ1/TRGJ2	CATWDDFYYKKLF	TGTGCCACCTGGGATGATTTTTATTATAAGAAACTCTTT
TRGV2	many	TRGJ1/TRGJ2	CATWDDSNYYKKLF	TGTGCCACCTGGGACGATTCGAATTATTATAAGAAACTCTTT
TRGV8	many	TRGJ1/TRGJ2	CATWDSPLSDKKLF	TGTGCCACCTGGGATAGTCCCCTGAGTGATAAGAAACTCTTT
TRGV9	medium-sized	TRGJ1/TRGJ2	CALWAYYKKLF	TGTGCCTTGTGGGCTTATTATAAGAAACTCTTT
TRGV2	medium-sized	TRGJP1	CATKSCTTGWFKIF	TGTGCCACCAAAAGTTGTACCACTGGTTGGTTCAAGATATTT
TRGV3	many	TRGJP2	CATWDRPYWIKTF	TGTGCCACCTGGGACAGGCCTTATTGGATCAAGACGTTT
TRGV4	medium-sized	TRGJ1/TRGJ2	CATWDGRYKKLF	TGTGCCACCTGGGATGGGCGGTATAAGAAACTCTTT
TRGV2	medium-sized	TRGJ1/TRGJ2	CATWDGPGYKKLF	TGTGCCACCTGGGACGGGCCGGGCTATAAGAAACTCTTT
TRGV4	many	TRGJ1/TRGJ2	CATWDGVAKKLF	TGTGCCACCTGGGATGGAGTAGCGAAGAAACTCTTT
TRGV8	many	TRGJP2	CATWASRYSSDWIKTF	TGTGCCACCTGGGCCTCCCGATATAGTAGTGATTGGATCAAGACGTTT
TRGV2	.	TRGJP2	CATWDGPQWVKTF	TGCGCCACCTGGGACGGGCCCCAGTGGGTCAAGACGTTT
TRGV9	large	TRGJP	CALWEVHGLGKKIKVF	TGTGCCTTGTGGGAGGTGCACGGGTTGGGCAAAAAAATCAAGGTATTT
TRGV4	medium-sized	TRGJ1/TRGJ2	CATWDARYYKKLF	TGTGCCACCTGGGATGCCCGTTATTATAAGAAACTCTTT
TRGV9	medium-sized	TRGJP	CALWEGLGKKIKVF	TGTGCCTTGTGGGAGGGATTGGGCAAAAAAATCAAGGTATTT
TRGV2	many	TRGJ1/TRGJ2	CATWDGPAYANYYKKLF	TGTGCCACCTGGGACGGACCGGCTTATGCGAATTATTATAAGAAACTCTTT
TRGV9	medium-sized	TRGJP	CALWEVQAEELGKKIKVF	TGTGCCTTGTGGGAGGTGCAAGCCGAAGAGTTGGGCAAAAAAATCAAGGTATTT
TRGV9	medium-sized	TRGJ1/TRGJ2	CALWEGSKKLF	TGTGCCTTGTGGGAGGGATCAAAGAAACTCTTT
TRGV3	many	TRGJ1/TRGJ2	CATWDRHYYKKLF	TGTGCCACCTGGGACAGACATTATTATAAGAAACTCTTT
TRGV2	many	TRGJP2	CATWEGSSDWIKTF	TGTGCCACCTGGGAGGGTAGTAGTGATTGGATCAAGACGTTT
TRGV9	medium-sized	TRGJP	CALWDQQELGKKIKVF	TGTGCCTTGTGGGATCAACAAGAGTTGGGCAAAAAAATCAAGGTATTT
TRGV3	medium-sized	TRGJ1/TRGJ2	CATWAINFHYYKKLF	TGTGCCACCTGGGCAATAAACTTCCATTATTATAAGAAACTCTTT
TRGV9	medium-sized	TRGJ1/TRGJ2	CALWEQKVKLF	TGTGCCTTGTGGGAGCAAAAAGTGAAACTCTTT
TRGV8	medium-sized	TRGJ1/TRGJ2	CATWDRSQKLF	TGTGCCACCTGGGATAGGTCGCAGAAACTCTTT
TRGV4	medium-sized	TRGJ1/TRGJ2	CATWDGHFNYYKKLF	TGTGCCACCTGGGATGGCCATTTCAATTATTATAAGAAACTCTTT
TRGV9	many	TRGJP	CALWEVSELGKKIKVF	TGTGCCTTGTGGGAGGTCTCAGAGTTGGGTAAAAAAATCAAGGTATTT
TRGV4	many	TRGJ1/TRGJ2	CATWSSYYKKLF	TGTGCCACCTGGTCTTCTTATTATAAGAAACTCTTT
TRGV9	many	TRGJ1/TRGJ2	CALWIPLYYKKLF	TGTGCCTTGTGGATCCCCCTTTATTATAAGAAACTCTTT
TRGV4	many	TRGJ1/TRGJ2	CATWDGPLCYYKKLF	TGTGCCACCTGGGATGGGCCCCTTTGTTATTATAAGAAACTCTTT
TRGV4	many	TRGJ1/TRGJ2	CATWDGPHTNYYKKLF	TGTGCCACCTGGGATGGGCCTCATACGAATTATTATAAGAAACTCTTT
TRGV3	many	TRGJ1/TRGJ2	CATWDSSYYKKLF	TGTGCCACCTGGGACAGTTCTTATTATAAGAAACTCTTT
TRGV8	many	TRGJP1	CATWDRKYTTGWFKIF	TGTGCCACCTGGGATAGGAAATATACCACTGGTTGGTTCAAGATATTT
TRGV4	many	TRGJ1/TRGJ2	CATWESGYYKKLF	TGTGCCACCTGGGAATCGGGTTATTATAAGAAACTCTTT